The 31 T cell receptor beta chains listed next were all sequenced from one sample in a study of T cell responses to AZD1222 COVID-19 vaccine. Libraries were prepared by immunoSEQ multiplex PCR; TCRdb keeps only in-frame clonotypes and omits some of them. This table holds 150,000 to 200,000 clones, about 90% found once. Sample: peripheral blood, taken on day 0 of AZD1222 vaccination. These receptors all come from an adult in good health.

In this sample, this clone turned up a few times. The CDR3 loop is CASSQNTDAGELFF. In DNA, the CDR3 is TGCGCCAGCAGCCAAAACACGGACGCCGGGGAGCTGTTTTTT. This rearrangement joins TRBV4-3 to TRBJ2-2; D not certain. Trimming took off 2 bases at V and 6 bases at J, with 10 bases between the two ends. The germline CDR1 and CDR2 sequences are LGHNA and YSLEER. CDR3 length: 14 amino acids.

This chain uses TRBV7-9 with TRBJ1-5, with a weak D call TRBD1 (5 bases). Trimming cost V 5 bases and J 0 bases, with 17 bases left between them. This CDR3 has 17 residues. Per germline, CDR1 SEHNR and CDR2 FQNEAQ (reference sequence). CDR3 nucleotide sequence: TGTGCCAGCAGCCCAGGGACCGCGGCGTATAGCAATCAGCCCCAGCATTTT. Amino acid sequence: CASSPGTAAYSNQPQHF.

Points on this clone: In the same sample, other DNA sequences code for this CDR3. The chain carries TRBV11-2 and TRBJ1-2; D may be TRBD1 (5 bases). The V end lost 6 bases, the J end lost 1 base, and 9 bases lay between the germline ends. Germline V gene lookup returns CDR1 SGHAT and CDR2 FQNNGV. CDR3 size: 13 residues. The chain's CDR3 is CASSPDSNYGYTF. In nucleotides, the CDR3 is TGTGCCAGCAGTCCAGACAGTAACTATGGCTACACCTTC.

This clone has only one observation. The rearrangement joins TRBV19 to TRBJ1-1; 10 bases are shared with TRBD1. Losses at the gene ends were 3 bases for V and 5 bases for J; bases not matched to a gene: 9. CDR1 and CDR2 from the germline V gene are LNHDA and SQIVND (reference sequence). There are 16 residues in the CDR3. The CDR3 coding sequence is TGTGCCAGTAGTATCCGGACAGGGGGAAGGGAGACTGAAGCTTTCTTT. Translated: CASSIRTGGRETEAFF.

The rearrangement links TRBV2 to TRBJ2-1, with D perhaps matching TRBD2 (6 bases). CDR1 and CDR2 (germline): SNHLY, FYNNEI. CDR3 length: 15 amino acids. Deletions cut 6 bases from V and 5 bases from J, with 17 bases between. CDR3 nucleotide sequence: TGTGCCAGCAGAGTACCGGGACTCCAAAACAATGAGCAGTTCTTC. As protein: CASRVPGLQNNEQFF.

The chain combines TRBV7-2 with TRBJ1-2; D possibly corresponds to TRBD1 (6 bases). V dropped 3 bases and J dropped 2 bases, with 16 bases sitting between them. CDR1 SGHTA and CDR2 FQGNSA come from the germline V gene. The CDR3 covers 16 residues. The DNA of the CDR3 is TGTGCCAGCAGCTTGGGGTCGGGGGCTCGGAACTATGGCTACACCTTC. Translating it yields CASSLGSGARNYGYTF.

The chain uses TRBV11-2 and TRBJ1-1; TRBD1 matches at 8 bases. J was trimmed by 1 base and V by 7 bases; bases with no gene match: 8. The V gene's germline CDR1 is SGHAT and CDR2 FQNNGV. CDR3 length: 15 amino acids. The chain's CDR3 is CASNRGQGANTEAFF. CDR3 DNA: TGTGCCAGCAACAGAGGTCAGGGGGCGAACACTGAAGCTTTCTTT.

V is TRBV5-5 and J is TRBJ2-3; D is tentatively TRBD1 or TRBD2 (5 bases each). V shed 1 base and J shed 5 bases, with 17 bases lying between them. Germline V CDR1 and CDR2: SGHKS, YYEKEE (reference sequence). The CDR3 covers 16 residues. CDR3 sequence reads: CASSLKGTPDGDTQYF. As DNA, the CDR3 is TGTGCCAGCAGCTTGAAAGGGACCCCCGACGGAGATACGCAGTATTTT. Drawing the rest from reference TRBV5-5 and TRBJ2-3, the complete variable domain is DAGVTQSPTHLIKTRGQQVTLRCSPISGHKSVSWYQQVLGQGPQFIFQYYEKEERGRGNFPDRFSARQFPNYSSELNVNALLLGDSALYLCASSLKGTPDGDTQYFGPGTRLTVL.

The chain links TRBV29-1 to TRBJ2-5; D is perhaps TRBD1 (6 bases). The CDR3 spans 13 residues. The V end was cut by 3 bases, the J end by 5 bases, with 13 bases between. Germline CDR1 reads SQVTM; CDR2 reads ANQGSEA. The CDR3 here is CSVDHRVGETQYF. The CDR3 DNA is TGCAGCGTTGACCACAGGGTGGGGGAGACCCAGTACTTC.

CDR3 amino acids: CASGSGENTGELFF. For the CDR3, the DNA is TGTGCCAGCGGATCAGGTGAAAACACCGGGGAGCTGTTTTTT. The V and J genes are TRBV6-4 and TRBJ2-2; D is unclear. Germline CDR1 reads MRHNA; CDR2 reads SNTAGT. The CDR3 is made up of 14 amino acids. Trimming removed 8 bases from V and 2 bases from J, with 12 bases in between.

The genes are TRBV12-5 and TRBJ2-2; D ambiguous. V shed 5 bases and J shed 7 bases, with 8 bases lying between them. Germline V gene sequence: CDR1 LGHNT, CDR2 FRNRAP. CDR3 length equals 12 residues. CDR3 DNA: TGTGCTAGTGGTCACCGAGGCGGGGAGCTGTTTTTT. This codes for CASGHRGGELFF.

This clone was seen more than once but under ten times. A junction boundary mismatches the germline segment, possibly from a read error. The chain has TRBV7-7 and TRBJ2-2; D is possibly TRBD1 or TRBD2 (5 bases each). Germline V gives CDR1 SSHAT, CDR2 FNYEAQ (reference sequence). This CDR3 is built from 15 residues. CDR3 sequence reads: CASSRDDSNTGELFF. CDR3 DNA sequence: TGTGCTAGCAGCCGGGACGACTCGAACACCGGGGAGCTGTTTTTT.

The chain links TRBV6-2 or TRBV6-3 to TRBJ2-7; D gene ambiguous. Trimming cost V 6 bases and J 5 bases, with 14 bases left between them. Germline lookup yields CDR1 MNHEY and CDR2 SVGEGT. The CDR3 is 13 amino acids. The CDR3 DNA is TGTGCCAGCAGCTTTGGGTCCGCAAACGAGCAGTACTTC. Amino acids: CASSFGSANEQYF.

The chain carries TRBV12-3 or TRBV12-4 and TRBJ1-5; D gene uncertain. The CDR3 totals 13 residues. Trimming took off 3 bases at V and 2 bases at J, with 5 bases between the two ends. CDR3 bases: TGTGCCAGCAGTTTGTGGGGCAATCAGCCCCAGCATTTT. It is translated as CASSLWGNQPQHF.

This clone came up once. The chain carries TRBV4-1 and TRBJ1-6; tentative D call: TRBD1 (5 bases). Germline V gives CDR1 MGHRA, CDR2 YSYEKL. V shed 6 bases and J shed 7 bases, with 16 bases lying between them. The CDR3 contains 15 residues. The CDR3: CASSPETVFNSPLHF. CDR3 bases: TGCGCCAGCAGTCCCGAGACAGTCTTCAATTCACCCCTCCACTTT.

The V call is TRBV7-2, the J call TRBJ1-6; D gene unclear. CDR1 is SGHTA, CDR2 FQGNSA, per germline. This CDR3 is built from 13 residues. V gave up 1 base and J gave up 9 bases, with 7 bases separating them. The chain's CDR3 is CASSLGLSSPLHF. DNA of the CDR3: TGTGCCAGCAGCTTAGGGCTTTCTTCACCCCTCCACTTT.

In its sample, this clone was seen a few times. The chain is built from TRBV5-6 and TRBJ2-7; tentative D call: TRBD2 (7 bases). From germline, CDR1 is SGHDT and CDR2 YYEEEE. This CDR3 is built from 16 residues. V was trimmed by 3 bases and J by 2 bases, leaving 18 bases between them. The CDR3 DNA is TGTGCCAGCAGCTCTAGGAGGCGGGGGCCCCCCTACGAGCAGTACTTC. This encodes CASSSRRRGPPYEQYF.

The table lists this clone with a count of one. The junction does not match germline at one end; this may be a read error. The chain has TRBV3-1 (or the pseudogene TRBV3-2) and TRBJ2-7, with 10 bases matching TRBD2. This CDR3 is 12 amino acids long. The germline CDR1 and CDR2 sequences are LGHDT and YNNKEL (reference sequence). CDR3 nucleotide sequence: TGTGCCAGCAGCCAAGGGACTAGCGGAGTGCACTTC. It yields the protein CASSQGTSGVHF.

This clone was observed once. The rearrangement joins TRBV27 to TRBJ1-2; a possible D gene is TRBD1 (6 bases). The length of the CDR3 is 14 residues. CDR1 and CDR2 from the germline V gene are MNHEY and SMNVEV (reference sequence). Trimming cost V 0 bases and J 6 bases, with 11 bases left between them. In DNA form, the CDR3 reads TGTGCCAGCAGTTTATCGGGGACATCCCATGGCTACACCTTC. This translates into CASSLSGTSHGYTF.

The count of this clone is one. The chain links TRBV4-1 to TRBJ1-2; weak D call: TRBD1 (5 bases). CDR1 is MGHRA, CDR2 YSYEKL, per germline. Trimming stripped 1 base from V and 8 bases from J, with 11 bases between. This CDR3 has 13 residues. CDR3 DNA sequence: TGCGCCAGCAGCCAAGGGGGAGGGGAAGGCTACACCTTC. Translation: CASSQGGGEGYTF.

This chain links TRBV14 with TRBJ2-1, with D tentatively TRBD2 (5 bases). Trimming took off 5 bases at V and 12 bases at J, with 17 bases between the two ends. The CDR3 contains 13 residues. Germline V gene lookup returns CDR1 SGHDN and CDR2 FVKESK. This CDR3 is CASSEQLDLGQFF. The CDR3 DNA is TGTGCCAGCAGCGAGCAACTAGATCTAGGGCAGTTCTTC.

The V gene is TRBV19, the J gene TRBJ1-4; D is possibly TRBD1 (6 bases). The CDR3 length is 14 residues. Germline V gene data show CDR1 as LNHDA and CDR2 as SQIVND (reference sequence). Trimming took 4 bases from V and 5 from J, leaving 11 bases between them. CDR3 in DNA: TGTGCCAGTAGTACCCGGACAGCGAATGAAAAACTGTTTTTT. Translated, it gives CASSTRTANEKLFF. The whole variable domain, remainder taken from reference TRBV19 and TRBJ1-4, is DGGITQSPKYLFRKEGQNVTLSCEQNLNHDAMYWYRQDPGQGLRLIYYSQIVNDFQKGDIAEGYSVSREKKESFPLTVTSAQKNPTAFYLCASSTRTANEKLFFGSGTQLSVL.

The rearrangement joins TRBV4-2 to TRBJ1-4, with a tentative D call TRBD1 (5 bases). V was pared by 3 bases and J by 5 bases, with 10 bases between. This CDR3 has 14 amino acids. CDR1 and CDR2 from the germline V gene are LGHNA and YNFKEQ. CDR3 coding DNA: TGTGCCAGCAGCCAGAGGGACCAAAATGAAAAACTGTTTTTT. Translating it yields CASSQRDQNEKLFF.

The chain uses TRBV12-3 or TRBV12-4 and TRBJ2-1; the D is unclear. V was pared by 1 base and J by 9 bases, with 10 bases between. The CDR3 extends over 13 amino acids. DNA for the CDR3: TGTGCCAGCAGTTTAGGGCAGGAGCTTGAGCAGTTCTTC. Its translation is CASSLGQELEQFF.

The chain joins TRBV18 to TRBJ2-5, with 7 bases matching TRBD1. Germline CDR1 reads KGHSH; CDR2 reads LQKENI. This CDR3 has 16 residues. V shed 4 bases and J 2 bases; nucleotides not matched to a gene: 10. CDR3 DNA sequence: TGTGCCAGCTCACTAGGACAGGTCGGCAGACAAGAGACCCAGTACTTC. The encoded protein is CASSLGQVGRQETQYF.

The chain couples TRBV5-6 to TRBJ2-3; the D gene is possibly TRBD1 (5 bases). Trimming removed 2 bases from V and 4 bases from J, with 11 bases in between. Germline CDR1 SGHDT, CDR2 YYEEEE. The length of the CDR3 is 14 residues. The CDR3 region has the DNA TGTGCCAGCAGCTTTGGGCAGGGCGCAGATACGCAGTATTTT. Translation: CASSFGQGADTQYF.

The chain carries TRBV10-3 and TRBJ2-5; D gene unclear. Trimming removed 6 bases from V and 3 bases from J, with 11 bases in between. Germline assignment: CDR1 ENHRY and CDR2 SYGVKD. The CDR3 contains 13 residues. CDR3 DNA sequence: TGTGCCATCAGGAACTCCCTCGAAGAGACCCAGTACTTC. It specifies CAIRNSLEETQYF.

This chain uses TRBV7-2 with TRBJ1-6; TRBD1 matches at 10 bases. This CDR3 comprises 17 residues. J was trimmed by 6 bases and V by 5 bases; bases with no gene match: 10. Germline-derived CDR1 and CDR2 are SGHTA and FQGNSA. The CDR3 sequence is CASSPRTGGRSNSPLHF. In DNA, the CDR3 is TGTGCCAGCAGCCCCCGGACAGGGGGGAGGTCTAATTCACCCCTCCACTTT.

The V and J genes are TRBV5-6 and TRBJ2-7, with D maybe TRBD1 (6 bases). There are 14 residues in the CDR3. The ends were cut back, 4 bases at V and 4 bases at J, with 15 bases in the middle. Germline V gene lookup returns CDR1 SGHDT and CDR2 YYEEEE. The CDR3 nucleotides read TGTGCCAGCAGCGGAGCCGGGACAAAATACGAGCAGTACTTC. This codes for CASSGAGTKYEQYF.

The chain couples TRBV16 to TRBJ2-7; D gene uncertain. Trimming cost V 3 bases and J 0 bases, with 15 bases left between them. This CDR3 contains 16 residues. Germline CDR1 and CDR2: KGHSY and FQNENV. The CDR3 sequence is CASSHPLATISYEQYF. The CDR3 DNA follows: TGTGCCAGCAGCCACCCTTTGGCTACCATCTCCTACGAGCAGTACTTC. The whole variable domain, filled in from reference TRBV16 and TRBJ2-7, reads GEEVAQTPKHLVRGEGQKAKLYCAPIKGHSYVFWYQQVLKNEFKFLISFQNENVFDETGMPKERFSAKCLPNSPCSLEIQATKLEDSAVYFCASSHPLATISYEQYFGPGTRLTVT.

V and J are TRBV11-2 and TRBJ2-7; TRBD1 might be the D (5 bases). From germline, CDR1 is SGHAT and CDR2 FQNNGV. This CDR3 region has 15 residues. V was clipped by 1 base and J by 2 bases, with 12 bases between them. The CDR3 sequence is CASSLGGGSTYEQYF. CDR3 nucleotides: TGTGCCAGCAGCTTAGGGGGCGGATCCACCTACGAGCAGTACTTC. The full variable domain, rest sourced from reference TRBV11-2 and TRBJ2-7, is EAGVAQSPRYKIIEKRQSVAFWCNPISGHATLYWYQQILGQGPKLLIQFQNNGVVDDSQLPKDRFSAERLKGVDSTLKIQPAKLEDSAVYLCASSLGGGSTYEQYFGPGTRLTVT.